This TCR beta chain was recovered during a study of cytomegalovirus exposure and HLA in healthy donors. Whole-study results and caveats: The study recorded 150 to 200 TCR beta chains that were cytomegalovirus-associated. A later analysis linked a missense DCLRE1C variant to TCR beta V- and J-gene trimming.

Comments on this clone: The antigen remains unidentified.

Primers: 60 Vbeta forward and 13 Jbeta reverse. Sequencing was performed with immunoSEQ multiplex PCR; in TCRdb, only in-frame clones are kept and a portion is missing. The sample table sets out about 88,000 clones. Sequences were obtained from PBMCs. This clonotype originated in a girl between 10 and 17 years old in good health and CMV-seropositive.

CDR3 protein: CASSYGQESYGYTF. In DNA form, the CDR3 reads TGTGCCAGCAGTTACGGACAGGAGAGCTATGGCTACACCTTC. V is TRBV6-6 and J is TRBJ1-2, with 7 bases matching TRBD1. CDR1 is MNHNY and CDR2 is SVGAGI in the germline V gene (reference sequence). The CDR3 length is 14 residues. V lost 2 bases to trimming and J lost 4 bases; unmatched junction nucleotides: 4.